This T cell receptor beta chain was recorded in a study of blood T cell repertoires in COVID-19. Among Cohort 3 donors, those recovered had two negative PCRs, clearance, or symptom resolution. The length of the CDR3 is 14 residues. V was shortened by 4 bases and J by 4 bases, with 8 bases between the two germline ends. Germline V gives CDR1 SGHTA, CDR2 FQGNSA. This table comes from immunoSEQ multiplex PCR, and its TCRdb copy is limited to in-frame clones, with some not included. The table lists under 200,000 clones, over 80% of them singletons. This clone has a handful of counts. The specimen was PBMCs or T cells enriched from blood (not recorded which). This chain uses TRBV7-2 with TRBJ2-6; tentative D call: TRBD1 (5 bases). The sequence was collected from a woman aged 60-75 years who had recovered from COVID-19. For the CDR3, the DNA is TGTGCCAGCAGCTCAGGGTACGGGGCCAACGTCCTGACTTTC. The encoded protein is CASSSGYGANVLTF.